This T cell receptor (beta chain) was sequenced in a study of Tregs in tolerant kidney transplant recipients. Thawed PBMCs were FACS-sorted into unstimulated CD4+CD25+CD127- regulatory T cells, CD4+CD25- non-regulatory cells, CD4 and CD8 cells. Germline V gene lookup returns CDR1 MNHEY and CDR2 SVGAGI. The V end lost 2 bases, the J end lost 8 bases, and 12 bases lay between the germline ends. The CDR3 is made up of 14 amino acids. The sample holds many counts of this clone. No antigen is known for it. Profiling relied on immunoSEQ multiplex PCR, and the TCRdb table lists in-frame clones only, not all of them. Of 200,000 to 300,000 clones in the sample, roughly 84% were seen once. Points from the study as a whole: This study did not directly address biological reproducibility. Tregs expanded with activated donor B cells seemed most donor-specific. Few patients were studied, so findings need validation in larger groups.

The specimen sequenced was CD4+ T cells from blood. The sequence was collected from a human donor in good health. The chain has TRBV6-5 and TRBJ1-4; D is possibly TRBD1 (5 bases). CDR3 amino acids: CASSYGGSSEKLFF. In DNA, the CDR3 is TGTGCCAGCAGTTACGGGGGGTCGTCGGAAAAACTGTTTTTT.